This TCR beta chain appears in the sequencing data of a study of patients and donors after allogeneic stem cell transplantation. TCRdb redid the calling of the RT-PCR reads with MiXCR, one entry per CDR3 protein. Counted here are 190,000 or so distinct CDR3 sequences, less than 45% occurring once; the ten biggest clones make up about 30%. V was cut by 3 bases and J by 7 bases, with 13 bases left in between. The CDR3 contains 14 residues. The gene calls are TRBV12-3 or TRBV12-4 and TRBJ1-5; possible D gene TRBD1, 5 bases. Input material: blood, either unsorted or a sorted T cell fraction (not recorded which). This TCR came from a human donor who was either an allogeneic HSCT recipient or a stem cell or donor lymphocyte infusion donor (not recorded which). It is not recorded whose cells these are; they may come from a transplant donor. CDR3 protein: CASSFGQGDQPQHF. CDR3 nucleotides: TGTGCCAGCAGTTTTGGGCAGGGTGACCAGCCCCAGCATTTT.